Below, 23 T cell receptor beta chains from the same sample are listed, as sequenced in a study of T cells after yellow fever vaccination. One entry per CDR3 protein, called by TCRdb with MiXCR from the 5' RACE reads. This sample carries some 52,000 distinct CDR3 sequences, 5% to 8.5% of them seen once, and the ten largest clones take roughly 24%. Material: CD8+ T cells not binding an NS4B(214-222) dextramer, sorted from PBMCs, obtained about 41 days after the first yellow fever vaccination. The receptors come from a young man who received the YFV17D yellow fever vaccine.

This clonotype has a count of ten or more. The chain recombines TRBV3-1 with TRBJ1-1; 7 bases are a match to TRBD1. Looked up from germline, CDR1 is LGHDT and CDR2 is YNNKEL (reference sequence). The CDR3 length is 13 residues. The J segment lost 0 bases and the V segment lost 8 bases, leaving 3 bases of the junction unmatched. The CDR3 loop reads CASQQGMNTEAFF. The CDR3 DNA is TGTGCCAGCCAACAGGGGATGAACACTGAAGCTTTCTTT.

Ten or more counts support this clonotype. The chain links TRBV6-1 to TRBJ2-7; D remains ambiguous. The length of the CDR3 is 13 residues. The germline gives CDR1 MNHNS, CDR2 SASEGT. V was trimmed by 6 bases and J by 3 bases, leaving 12 bases between them. The CDR3 spells CASSPGQIYEQYF. Here the CDR3 DNA reads TGTGCCAGCAGCCCCGGGCAAATCTACGAGCAGTACTTC.

This clonotype has only a few counts. The V gene is TRBV6-2 or TRBV6-3, the J gene TRBJ1-5, with D perhaps TRBD1 (5 bases). Trimming left V 2 bases short and J 2 bases short, with 16 bases between. The germline V gene encodes CDR1 MNHEY and CDR2 SVGEGT. This CDR3 comprises 17 residues. The CDR3 sequence is CASSYTAGNLGNQPQHF. The CDR3 DNA reads as TGTGCCAGCAGTTACACGGCAGGGAACCTGGGCAATCAGCCCCAGCATTTT.

This clonotype has a handful of counts. The V call is TRBV5-1, the J call TRBJ2-2; unclear D gene. The CDR3 is 15 amino acids. Deletions cut 0 bases from V and 2 bases from J, with 8 bases between. CDR1 and CDR2 from the germline V gene are SGHRS and YFSETQ. The CDR3 reads CASSLVGSNTGELFF. The CDR3 region has the DNA TGCGCCAGCAGCTTGGTTGGGTCTAACACCGGGGAGCTGTTTTTT. Based on the CDR3 plus reference TRBV5-1 and TRBJ2-2, the full variable domain is KAGVTQTPRYLIKTRGQQVTLSCSPISGHRSVSWYQQTPGQGLQFLFEYFSETQRNKGNFPGRFSGRQFSNSRSEMNVSTLELGDSALYLCASSLVGSNTGELFFGEGSRLTVL.

This clonotype was detected a few times. V is TRBV6-1 and J is TRBJ2-2; 8 bases agree with TRBD2. The V gene end was trimmed by 7 bases and the J gene end by 5 bases; junction bases not matched to a gene: 9. Germline V gene data show CDR1 as MNHNS and CDR2 as SASEGT. CDR3 length: 15 residues. In DNA, the CDR3 is TGTGCCAGCACCCCCCGGGGGGGAGGTACCGGGGAGCTGTTTTTT. Protein product: CASTPRGGGTGELFF.

The table lists this clonotype with a few counts. V is TRBV7-9 and J is TRBJ2-7; D might be TRBD1 or TRBD2, each matching 6 bases. CDR3 length: 17 amino acids. The germline V gene encodes CDR1 SEHNR and CDR2 FQNEAQ (reference sequence). V lost 4 bases, J lost 2 bases, and 21 bases lay in between. The CDR3 DNA follows: TGTGCCAGCAGCTCCTACCCGGAGGGACAACACCCCTACGAGCAGTACTTC. Protein sequence: CASSSYPEGQHPYEQYF.

This clonotype was picked up many times. The CDR3 coding sequence is TGTGCCAGCAGCCTCCCCTCGGGAGCCAACGAGCAGTACTTC. This encodes CASSLPSGANEQYF. The rearrangement joins TRBV7-2 to TRBJ2-7; D possibly corresponds to TRBD2 (6 bases). The CDR3 spans 14 residues. Germline CDR1 reads SGHTA; CDR2 reads FQGNSA. Deletions cut 5 bases from V and 5 bases from J, with 16 bases between.

This clonotype came up a few times. V is TRBV2 and J is TRBJ2-3; D is possibly TRBD2 (6 bases). From germline, CDR1 is SNHLY and CDR2 FYNNEI. V lost 6 bases to trimming and J lost 6 bases, with 19 bases between them. CDR3 length: 15 amino acids. CDR3 sequence: CASREWGDLGDTQYF. Here the CDR3 DNA reads TGTGCCAGCAGGGAATGGGGGGACCTAGGGGATACGCAGTATTTT.

This clonotype has just a few counts. The chain is built from TRBV13 and TRBJ1-5; TRBD1 might be the D (5 bases). Germline V gene lookup returns CDR1 PRHDT and CDR2 FYEKMQ (reference sequence). The CDR3 loop spans 14 amino acids. V was pared by 5 bases and J by 3 bases, with 11 bases between. The CDR3 DNA follows: TGTGCCAGCAGCGGGGGACCGAACAATCAGCCCCAGCATTTT. It translates to CASSGGPNNQPQHF.

V usage is TRBV20-1 and J usage is TRBJ1-2; D remains unclear. CDR3 length: 12 amino acids. The V end was cut by 7 bases, the J end by 8 bases, with 17 bases between. Germline V gene data show CDR1 as DFQATT and CDR2 as SNEGSKA (reference sequence). CDR3 sequence: CSVRADGEGYTF. The CDR3 coding sequence is TGCAGTGTTAGGGCGGATGGTGAGGGCTACACCTTC.

The table lists this clonotype with a few counts. The chain carries TRBV5-1 and TRBJ2-5; 9 bases line up with TRBD1. Germline CDR1 is SGHRS and CDR2 is YFSETQ. The CDR3 runs to 14 residues. The J segment lost 5 bases and the V segment lost 5 bases, leaving 7 bases of the junction unmatched. CDR3 protein: CASSQYRGQETQYF. The CDR3 DNA follows: TGCGCCAGCAGTCAATACAGGGGGCAGGAGACCCAGTACTTC.

The V and J genes are TRBV18 and TRBJ1-1, with 8 nucleotides matching TRBD1. V was clipped by 5 bases and J by 3 bases; unmatched bases: 8. This CDR3 comprises 15 residues. CDR1 and CDR2 from the germline V gene are KGHSH and LQKENI. The CDR3 DNA sequence: TGTGCCAGCTCAGTAGGACAGGGACACCACACTGAAGCTTTCTTT. Protein sequence: CASSVGQGHHTEAFF.

This clonotype was picked up many times. The chain uses TRBV5-6 and TRBJ2-3; TRBD2 is a possible D gene (5 bases). V was cut by 2 bases and J by 6 bases, with 16 bases left in between. The germline V gene has CDR1 SGHDT and CDR2 YYEEEE. The length of the CDR3 is 15 residues. The CDR3 is CASSFPLAGRDTQYF. CDR3 DNA sequence: TGTGCCAGCAGCTTCCCGTTGGCGGGTCGGGATACGCAGTATTTT.

The J gene is TRBJ2-2, the V gene TRBV19; D possibly corresponds to TRBD1 (5 bases). Germline V gene lookup returns CDR1 LNHDA and CDR2 SQIVND (reference sequence). The CDR3 spans 16 residues. V lost 6 bases, J lost 3 bases, and 17 bases lay in between. Here the CDR3 DNA reads TGTGCCAGTAGCCCACCCACAGGCGCCGACACCGGGGAGCTGTTTTTT. It is translated as CASSPPTGADTGELFF.

In this sample, this clonotype turned up a few times. The chain couples TRBV27 to TRBJ1-1; no firm D call. Germline CDR1 and CDR2: MNHEY and SMNVEV (reference sequence). The CDR3 length is 17 residues. V lost 6 bases and J lost 4, with 24 bases in between. CDR3 residues: CASSTLPLVISTTEAFF. CDR3 DNA: TGTGCCAGCAGCACTTTACCGCTGGTCATATCGACCACTGAAGCTTTCTTT.

V is TRBV28 and J is TRBJ1-1; TRBD1 is a possible D gene (6 bases). The ends were cut back, 5 bases at V and 4 bases at J, with 14 bases in the middle. This CDR3 is 14 amino acids long. Germline CDR1 reads MDHEN; CDR2 reads SYDVKM. The CDR3 loop is CASSLSTGSTEAFF. The CDR3 coding sequence is TGTGCCAGCAGTCTATCTACAGGGAGCACTGAAGCTTTCTTT.

The genes are TRBV7-9 and TRBJ1-1, with D unclear. The germline V and J ends were trimmed by 3 bases and 1 base, with 6 bases remaining between them. The CDR3 runs to 13 residues. From germline, CDR1 is SEHNR and CDR2 FQNEAQ (reference sequence). CDR3 sequence: CASSLVANTEAFF. For the CDR3, the DNA is TGTGCCAGCAGCTTGGTTGCGAACACTGAAGCTTTCTTT.

This chain joins TRBV12-3 or TRBV12-4 and TRBJ1-2, with a possible D match to TRBD1 (5 bases). The CDR3 sequence is 15 residues long. V was clipped by 0 bases and J by 3 bases, with 11 bases between them. CDR3 in amino acids: CASSLAAPGDYGYTF. In DNA form, the CDR3 reads TGTGCCAGCAGTTTAGCAGCCCCGGGGGACTATGGCTACACCTTC.

Ten or more counts support this clonotype. The chain uses TRBV20-1 and TRBJ2-6; D possibly corresponds to TRBD1 (6 bases). This CDR3 is 16 amino acids long. V was cut by 6 bases and J by 4 bases, with 19 bases left in between. Germline CDR1 DFQATT, CDR2 SNEGSKA (reference sequence). The CDR3 loop reads CSALSQGWSGANVLTF. CDR3 DNA sequence: TGCAGTGCGCTCTCTCAGGGGTGGTCCGGGGCCAACGTCCTGACTTTC.

This clonotype was counted at least ten times. The chain joins TRBV12-3 or TRBV12-4 to TRBJ1-2; D uncertain. The CDR3 length is 13 residues. The V and J ends lost 5 bases and 4 bases respectively, with 11 bases between them. Here the CDR3 reads CASSPPLLYGYTF. In DNA form, the CDR3 reads TGTGCCAGCAGTCCGCCTCTCCTCTATGGCTACACCTTC.

At least ten counts were recorded for this clonotype. This chain joins TRBV29-1 and TRBJ2-1; D is unresolved. The V and J ends lost 6 bases and 7 bases respectively, with 10 bases between them. Per the germline V gene, CDR1 is SQVTM and CDR2 is ANQGSEA. This CDR3 has 11 residues. The CDR3 reads CSVRARNEQFF. Written as DNA, the CDR3 is TGCAGCGTCCGGGCCCGGAATGAGCAGTTCTTC.

This clonotype was recorded a few times. The rearrangement links TRBV19 to TRBJ2-1, with 10 bases that match TRBD2. The CDR3 is made up of 17 amino acids. In germline, CDR1 is LNHDA, CDR2 SQIVND (reference sequence). Losses at the gene ends were 5 bases for V and 7 bases for J; bases not matched to a gene: 14. The CDR3 nucleotides are TGTGCCAGTAGTCCTACCCCTCCCGGGACTAGCGCTAATGAGCAGTTCTTC. As protein: CASSPTPPGTSANEQFF.

This clonotype was detected many times. The rearrangement joins TRBV4-1 to TRBJ1-5; no firm D call. CDR1 and CDR2 (germline): MGHRA, YSYEKL. V was cut by 0 bases and J by 2 bases, with 8 bases left in between. This CDR3 is built from 15 residues. CDR3 nucleotides: TGCGCCAGCAGCCAAGATGGGGTGGGCAATCAGCCCCAGCATTTT. This codes for CASSQDGVGNQPQHF.